This TCR beta chain was recovered during a study of T cell responses to AZD1222 COVID-19 vaccine. The protocol was immunoSEQ multiplex PCR, while the TCRdb copy is restricted to in-frame clones and leaves out a portion. The sample has some 80,000 clones; 90% are singletons. Study conclusions and caveats: Spike was spanned by vaccine-associated CD4 TCRs, with dominance at 160-218 and 743-854. Donors in the cohort were predominantly white British and more often female, and clonal diversity was possibly underestimated.

With respect to this clone: The antigen remains unidentified.

Source: peripheral blood, taken on day 0 of AZD1222 vaccination. This sequence originates from an adult in good health.

CDR3 in amino acids: CASRVAGLYNNEQFF. CDR3 sequence (DNA): TGCGCCAGCAGGGTAGCGGGCCTATACAACAATGAGCAGTTCTTC. V and J are TRBV5-1 and TRBJ2-1, with TRBD2 identical over 7 bases. V lost 5 bases and J lost 5; bases outside the gene matches: 10. There are 15 residues in the CDR3. Germline CDR1 SGHRS, CDR2 YFSETQ.